This T cell receptor beta chain was obtained from a study of identical twins. Healthy Caucasians, and only they, were the donors. This CDR3 has 16 amino acids. Germline CDR1 MNHEY, CDR2 SMNVEV (reference sequence). Trimming shortened V by 11 bases and J by 0 bases, and 20 bases separated the two germline ends. TCRdb recomputed calls from the 5' RACE reads with MiXCR, one row per CDR3 protein. The sample contains about 700,000 distinct CDR3 sequences, over 8.5% of which appear only once. These data are also associated with another study on yellow fever vaccine responses in identical twins.

The chain recombines TRBV27 with TRBJ2-1; no definite D call. This sequence was found in a woman aged 18 to 35 in good health. The specimen sequenced was PBMCs. As DNA, the CDR3 is TGTGCCTGCACGGAGCAGTCTTTAAGCTCCTACAATGAGCAGTTCTTC. Translating gives CACTEQSLSSYNEQFF.